Listed below are T cell receptor beta chains from one sample, sequenced in a study of T-cell reconstitution after alpha-beta-depleted transplantation in children. TCRdb analysed the PCR reads with MiXCR anew, one entry per CDR3 protein. This sample carries some 260,000 distinct CDR3 sequences, roughly 25% of them seen once, and the ten largest clones take 4.5% to 5.5%. The sequencing here drew on PBMCs, mostly from graft donor cells, taken 360 days after TCRalphabeta/CD19-depleted stem cell transplant. The receptors here all came from a female patient between 2 and 10 years old who had a stem cell transplant for congenital amegakaryocytic thrombocytopenia, so the T cells may come from the graft donor. Both conserved end residues are trimmed from each CDR3.

V	J	CDR3
TRBV2	TRBJ2-7	ASSEASWSYEQY
TRBV29-1	TRBJ2-7	SVATADLYEQY
TRBV25-1	TRBJ2-7	ASSPGGSSYEQY
TRBV7-2	TRBJ1-2	ASSLLSLQGGVPAAKTNYGYT
TRBV20-1	TRBJ2-1	SDGGRPTDEQF
TRBV5-1	TRBJ1-6	ASSLVVGGQSPLH
TRBV9	TRBJ1-1	ASGVNTGSEAF
TRBV27	TRBJ2-4	ASSHWDPTIDKNIQY
TRBV12-3/TRBV12-4	TRBJ2-5	ASSFRPYQETQY
TRBV11-2	TRBJ1-3	ASSSGQVSGNTIY
TRBV7-9	TRBJ2-5	ASSSPVGEETQY
TRBV5-1	TRBJ2-2	ASRGTTTGELF
TRBV7-2	TRBJ2-1	ASSLFSGSNEQF
TRBV12-3/TRBV12-4	TRBJ1-3	ASSPRNDVGNTIY
TRBV5-1	TRBJ2-7	ASSPTSSYEQY
TRBV20-1	TRBJ2-1	SARWTQGAGNEQF
TRBV14	TRBJ1-6	ASSLLRPGQSSYNSPLH
TRBV6-5	TRBJ2-7	ASSYRSTYEQY
TRBV20-1	TRBJ2-3	SARDVGGTDTQY
TRBV6-5	TRBJ1-2	ASSAADGYT
TRBV28	TRBJ1-1	ASSPPDRVTEAF
TRBV12-3/TRBV12-4	TRBJ2-3	ASSHSRVDTQY
TRBV20-1	TRBJ2-1	SATSSGLGDNEQF
TRBV12-3/TRBV12-4	TRBJ2-7	ASSRQGPSSYEQY
TRBV20-1	TRBJ2-5	SARDSLSRETQY
TRBV7-9	TRBJ2-3	ASREAGTSGGTDTQY
TRBV5-1	TRBJ2-7	ASSFGRGGYEQY
TRBV5-1	TRBJ2-5	ASSLALAGARVETQY
TRBV6-6	TRBJ2-5	ASISLPPETQY
TRBV3-1	TRBJ1-1	ASSQVAGRGTEAF
TRBV7-2	TRBJ2-1	ASSLPNRNEQF
TRBV4-2	TRBJ2-3	ASSQDHGQGVTDTQY
TRBV28	TRBJ2-3	ASSLSPGAVLSTDTQY
TRBV2	TRBJ2-2	ASSDLGYGQGNTGELF
TRBV5-1	TRBJ2-1	ASTLGLAGDEQF
TRBV25-1	TRBJ2-5	ASSDLFLDRGKTQY
TRBV5-1	TRBJ2-2	ASTVGLAENTGELF